The subject of this entry is one T cell receptor beta chain. The antigen remains unidentified. This sample is drawn from a study of cytomegalovirus exposure and HLA in healthy donors. Study-wide points: According to a later analysis, TCR clusters from the first cohort tended to co-occur in the 120 or so validation repertoires.

Per the germline V gene, CDR1 is DFQATT and CDR2 is SNEGSKA (reference sequence). The CDR3 spans 11 residues. Between the trimmed V and J ends, which lost 3 bases and 7 bases, there was a span of 7 bases. Separate from the approximately 670-subject first cohort was the approximately 130-subject validation cohort, to which the donors belonged. TCRdb's table, derived via immunoSEQ multiplex PCR, lists solely in-frame clones and lacks some. The table has some 210,000 clones, around 86% seen once; the top ten hold about 2%. The sample consisted of PBMCs. The chain has TRBV20-1 and TRBJ2-1; D unresolved. This clonotype originated in a woman aged 18-29 years in good health and CMV-seropositive. CDR3 sequence (DNA): TGCAGTGCTAGCTTCGAGAATGAGCAGTTCTTC. Encoded protein: CSASFENEQFF.